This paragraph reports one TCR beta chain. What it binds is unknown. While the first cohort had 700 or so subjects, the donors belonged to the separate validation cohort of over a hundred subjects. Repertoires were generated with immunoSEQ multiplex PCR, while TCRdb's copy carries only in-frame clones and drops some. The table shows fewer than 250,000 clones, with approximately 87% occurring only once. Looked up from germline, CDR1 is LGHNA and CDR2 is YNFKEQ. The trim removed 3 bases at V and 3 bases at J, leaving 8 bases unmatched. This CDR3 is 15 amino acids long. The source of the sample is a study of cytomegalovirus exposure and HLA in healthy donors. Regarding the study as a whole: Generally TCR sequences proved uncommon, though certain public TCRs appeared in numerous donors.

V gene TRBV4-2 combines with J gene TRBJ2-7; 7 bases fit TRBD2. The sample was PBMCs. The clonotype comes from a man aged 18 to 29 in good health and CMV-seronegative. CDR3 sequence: CASSQVKRDLYEQYF. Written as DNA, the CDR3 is TGTGCCAGCAGCCAGGTGAAGCGGGATCTCTACGAGCAGTACTTC.